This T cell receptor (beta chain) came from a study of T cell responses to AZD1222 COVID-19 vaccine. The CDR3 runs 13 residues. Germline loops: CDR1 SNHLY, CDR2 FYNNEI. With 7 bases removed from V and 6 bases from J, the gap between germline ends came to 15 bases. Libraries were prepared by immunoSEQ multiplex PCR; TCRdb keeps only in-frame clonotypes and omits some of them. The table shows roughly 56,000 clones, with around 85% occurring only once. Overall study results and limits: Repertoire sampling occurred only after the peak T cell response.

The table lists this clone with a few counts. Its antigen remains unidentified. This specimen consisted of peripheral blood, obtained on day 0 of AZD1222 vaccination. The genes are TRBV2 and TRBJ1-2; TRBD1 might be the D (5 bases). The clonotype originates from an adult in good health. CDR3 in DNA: TGTGCCAGCATGGGGCGGGGAAGAGATGGCTACACCTTC. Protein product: CASMGRGRDGYTF. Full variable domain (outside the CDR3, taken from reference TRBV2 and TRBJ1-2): EPEVTQTPSHQVTQMGQEVILRCVPISNHLYFYWYRQILGQKVEFLVSFYNNEISEKSEIFDDQFSVERPDGSNFTLKIRSTKLEDSAMYFCASMGRGRDGYTFGSGTRLTVV.